A single sample gave rise to the 15 T cell receptor beta chains below, sequenced in a study of Ad26.COV2.S vaccination and SARS-CoV-2 variants. Data came from immunoSEQ multiplex PCR; TCRdb stores just in-frame clones and leaves some out. The table includes roughly 450,000 clones, 75% to 95% detected once. Treatment indicated: 15 to 20 received Ad26.COV2.S at low or high dose, single or two shots; a few received placebo; per-sample allocation not given. Sampling was done on day 63 after the first vaccine or placebo injection. The specimen was peripheral blood, collected in a trial of Ad26.COV2.S vaccine versus placebo. The receptors come from a person between 18 and 59 years old who received the Ad26.COV2.S COVID-19 vaccine or a placebo.

The chain couples TRBV7-9 to TRBJ2-7; either TRBD1 or TRBD2 may supply D (5 bases each). CDR1 and CDR2 from the germline V gene are SEHNR and FQNEAQ (reference sequence). There are 14 residues in the CDR3. V lost 4 bases to trimming and J lost 4 bases, with 14 bases between them. The CDR3 DNA reads TGTGCCAGCAGCTCAGGGACGGACCCTTACGAGCAGTACTTC. Translation gives CASSSGTDPYEQYF.

This clone was seen just once. CDR3 in amino acids: CSAVNQETQYF. The CDR3 nucleotides read TGCAGTGCGGTGAATCAAGAGACCCAGTACTTC. This chain connects TRBV20-1 to TRBJ2-5; no firm D call. Trimming took 6 bases from V and 2 from J, leaving 7 bases between them. This CDR3 spans 11 amino acids. Germline CDR1 reads DFQATT; CDR2 reads SNEGSKA (reference sequence).

The chain recombines TRBV15 with TRBJ1-2; D not resolved. This CDR3 is 14 amino acids long. From germline, CDR1 is LNHNV and CDR2 YYDKDF (reference sequence). V was pared by 0 bases and J by 3 bases, with 8 bases between. The CDR3 sequence: CATSRDVSDYGYTF. The CDR3 DNA follows: TGTGCCACCAGCAGAGATGTCAGCGACTATGGCTACACCTTC.

This clone was detected once. The rearrangement joins TRBV11-3 to TRBJ2-1, with 9 bases aligning to TRBD2. The J segment lost 7 bases and the V segment lost 1 base, leaving 2 bases of the junction unmatched. This CDR3 contains 14 residues. Germline-derived CDR1 and CDR2 are SGHNT and YENEEA. The chain's CDR3 is CASSLGGLANEQFF. In DNA, the CDR3 is TGTGCCAGCAGCTTAGGGGGACTAGCTAATGAGCAGTTCTTC. The entire variable domain, with the rest obtained from reference TRBV11-3 and TRBJ2-1, is as follows: EAGVVQSPRYKIIEKKQPVAFWCNPISGHNTLYWYLQNLGQGPELLIRYENEEAVDDSQLPKDRFSAERLKGVDSTLKIQPAELGDSAVYLCASSLGGLANEQFFGPGTRLTVL.

The V and J genes are TRBV11-2 and TRBJ2-7; a weak D match, TRBD1 (6 bases). Trimming cost V 6 bases and J 4 bases, with 13 bases left between them. The CDR3 consists of 13 residues. Germline loops: CDR1 SGHAT, CDR2 FQNNGV. CDR3 sequence: CASSMAGEYEQYF. As DNA, the CDR3 is TGTGCCAGCAGTATGGCAGGGGAGTACGAGCAGTACTTC. Full variable domain (outside the CDR3, taken from reference TRBV11-2 and TRBJ2-7): EAGVAQSPRYKIIEKRQSVAFWCNPISGHATLYWYQQILGQGPKLLIQFQNNGVVDDSQLPKDRFSAERLKGVDSTLKIQPAKLEDSAVYLCASSMAGEYEQYFGPGTRLTVT.

The chain recombines TRBV7-5 with TRBJ2-3. TRBV7-5 is deemed a pseudogene. The CDR3 sequence is 13 residues long. The CDR3 sequence is CARSLVGTDTQYF. Written as DNA, the CDR3 is TGTGCCAGAAGCTTAGTGGGCACAGATACGCAGTATTTT.

The J gene is TRBJ2-7, the V gene TRBV3-1 (or the pseudogene TRBV3-2), with D possibly matching TRBD2 (6 bases). Germline CDR1 LGHDT, CDR2 YNNKEL (reference sequence). CDR3 length: 16 residues. V was cut by 1 base and J by 1 base, with 14 bases left in between. The CDR3: CASSQGGELGSYEQYF. CDR3 sequence (DNA): TGTGCCAGCAGCCAAGGCGGGGAATTGGGTTCCTACGAGCAGTACTTC.

V is TRBV5-1 and J is TRBJ2-3; 9 bases agree with TRBD1. Germline CDR1 and CDR2: SGHRS and YFSETQ. The CDR3 extends over 18 amino acids. V was clipped by 0 bases and J by 3 bases; unmatched bases: 11. CDR3 sequence reads: CASSLGSVSGTGTDTQYF. The CDR3 nucleotides read TGCGCCAGCAGCTTGGGTTCGGTTAGTGGGACAGGGACAGATACGCAGTATTTT.

The CDR3 loop is CASSLYAGVGSGANVLTF. CDR3 bases: TGTGCCAGCAGCTTATACGCAGGGGTAGGGTCTGGGGCCAACGTCCTGACTTTC. This chain uses TRBV7-9 with TRBJ2-6; possibly TRBD1 for D (6 bases). This CDR3 spans 18 amino acids. The ends were cut back, 2 bases at V and 1 base at J, with 15 bases in the middle. The V gene's germline CDR1 is SEHNR and CDR2 FQNEAQ (reference sequence).

The CDR3: CASTSGGLDTQYF. The CDR3 region has the DNA TGTGCCAGTACCTCGGGAGGGCTAGATACGCAGTATTTT. The V and J genes are TRBV19 and TRBJ2-3; 8 bases fit TRBD2. With 7 bases clipped from V and 5 bases from J, the junction kept 5 bases outside the gene matches. CDR1 is LNHDA and CDR2 is SQIVND in the germline V gene (reference sequence). The CDR3 is made up of 13 amino acids.

This clone appeared a few times. This chain links TRBV4-1 with TRBJ1-5, with TRBD1 matching over 7 bases. This CDR3 spans 14 amino acids. J lost 7 bases, V lost 5 bases, and 8 bases had no gene match. Germline V gene sequence: CDR1 MGHRA, CDR2 YSYEKL. The CDR3 DNA follows: TGCGCCAGCAGCGGACAGACAGGGCCCCAGCCCCAGCATTTT. The encoded protein is CASSGQTGPQPQHF.

This chain uses TRBV11-2 with TRBJ2-5, with D possibly matching TRBD1 (5 bases). The ends were cut back, 5 bases at V and 4 bases at J, with 5 bases in the middle. The CDR3 extends over 11 amino acids. The germline gives CDR1 SGHAT, CDR2 FQNNGV. The CDR3 bases are TGTGCCAGCAGCCAGGGAGAGACCCAGTACTTC. Translation gives CASSQGETQYF.

CDR3 protein: CASSVGALTYEQYF. The CDR3 bases are TGTGCCAGCAGCGTAGGTGCTCTTACCTACGAGCAGTACTTC. The chain couples TRBV9 to TRBJ2-7; unclear D gene. The CDR3 totals 14 residues. The V end lost 0 bases, the J end lost 2 bases, and 9 bases lay between the germline ends. The germline gives CDR1 SGDLS, CDR2 YYNGEE.

The J gene is TRBJ2-1, the V gene TRBV7-2; D gene unclear. The V gene's germline CDR1 is SGHTA and CDR2 FQGNSA. This CDR3 has 14 residues. The V end lost 5 bases, the J end lost 3 bases, and 11 bases lay between the germline ends. In nucleotides, the CDR3 is TGTGCCAGCAGCACCCGATTGATCTACAATGAGCAGTTCTTC. Translated: CASSTRLIYNEQFF.

The gene calls are TRBV30 and TRBJ1-2; D call uncertain. The germline V and J ends were trimmed by 7 bases and 3 bases, with 15 bases remaining between them. Germline lookup yields CDR1 GTSNPN and CDR2 SVGIG (reference sequence). CDR3 size: 13 residues. Here the CDR3 DNA reads TGTGCCTTGACACTCCCTGCCCACTATGGCTACACCTTC. Amino acids: CALTLPAHYGYTF. The whole variable domain, remainder taken from reference TRBV30 and TRBJ1-2, is SQTIHQWPATLVQPVGSPLSLECTVEGTSNPNLYWYRQAAGRGLQLLFYSVGIGQISSEVPQNLSASRPQDRQFILSSKKLLLSDSGFYLCALTLPAHYGYTFGSGTRLTVV.